The text below deals with one T cell receptor (beta chain). A single count supports this clone. No cognate antigen has been identified for it. One base away there is no much larger clone; base qualities are not given. The junction shows trimming of 6 bases on V and 2 bases on J, and the gene matches do not reach 7 bases of it. From the cysteine up to the phenylalanine, the CDR3 has a length of 15 residues. Only the CDR3 DNA stays, 45 bases, in frame from base 1. CDR1 and CDR2 were assigned from the germline V gene as MNHEY and SVGAGI. Chronic pancreatitis pancreas tissue came from patients undergoing total pancreatectomy with islet autotransplantation (TPIAT). The chronic pancreatitis patients who were included had no known history of diabetes. For TCRbeta sequencing, genomic DNA was extracted directly from bulk pancreas tissue without sorting T cells. Pancreas tissues from patients and organ donors were collected consecutively at two US centers.

The data stem from a study of immune characteristics of hereditary and idiopathic chronic pancreatitis. Turning to the overall study: Local immune cells and TCRbeta repertoires in the pancreas were profiled in this study for hereditary and idiopathic chronic pancreatitis, with control organ donor pancreases used for comparison. TCRbeta sequencing covered 4 or 5 control pancreases, under ten hereditary chronic pancreatitis pancreases and 6 idiopathic chronic pancreatitis pancreases. The gDNA-based approach was chosen because it involved minimal in vitro experimental manipulation of pancreas-infiltrating T cells.

The investigation overall reported the following: Because patient tissue could be obtained only at the time of TPIAT, immune findings may have been influenced by differences in disease duration. Among 13 chronic pancreatitis patients, the number of productive TCR rearrangements showed a positive correlation with disease severity scores. Differences in Vbeta-Jbeta gene family usage, including TRBV10, TRBV19, TRBV23 and TRBV5, were found between hereditary and idiopathic chronic pancreatitis. Compared with controls, both chronic pancreatitis groups had significantly higher TCRbeta repertoire diversity and lower clonality. The study did not include chronic pancreatitis caused by alcohol use.

The library came from the immunoSEQ multiplex PCR assay. From pancreatic genomic DNA, the TCRbeta CDR3 region and adjacent sequences were amplified and sequenced. Under the source paper's analysis protocol: Productive clonality and productive rearrangement counts were measured along with repertoire diversity, which was expressed as a mean normalized Shannon-Wiener index. Control and chronic pancreatitis repertoire metrics were compared by means of the nonparametric Mann-Whitney U test. A shared clonotype was defined as a CDR3beta sequence with the same amino acid composition and length across subjects. Sourced from immuneACCESS, this table was stored by TCRdb with only in-frame sequences that have V and J called. A share of the clones is absent; for the studies checked, an unresolved V gene accounts for under half, and the remainder has no known explanation. Clonal size and the V and J genes are those of that table, whereas D and trimming came from the DNA. Recorded for this sample are about 6,000 clones; roughly 74% of them occurred a single time. In total, the top ten clones hold approximately 7.4% of the sample.

This TCR was recovered from a human donor with chronic pancreatitis. The sample consisted of pancreas tissue with hereditary chronic pancreatitis. The V and J segments used are TRBV6-5 and TRBJ1-2, and 9 junction bases match TRBD1. CDR3 loop: CASRTIQGANYGYTF. The base sequence is TGTGCCAGCAGGACTATACAGGGGGCGAACTATGGCTACACCTTC.